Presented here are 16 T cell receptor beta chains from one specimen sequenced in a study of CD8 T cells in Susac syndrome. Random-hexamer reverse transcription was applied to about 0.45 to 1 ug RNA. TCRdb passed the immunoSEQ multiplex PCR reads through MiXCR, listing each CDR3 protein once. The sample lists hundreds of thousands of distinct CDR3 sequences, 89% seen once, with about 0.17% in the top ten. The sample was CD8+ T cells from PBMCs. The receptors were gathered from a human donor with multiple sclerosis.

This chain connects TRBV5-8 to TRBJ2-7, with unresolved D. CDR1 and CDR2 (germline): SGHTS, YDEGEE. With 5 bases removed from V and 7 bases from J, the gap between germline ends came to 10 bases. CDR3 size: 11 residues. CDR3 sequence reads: CASRITGEQYF. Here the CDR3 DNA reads TGTGCCAGCAGAATCACTGGGGAGCAGTACTTC. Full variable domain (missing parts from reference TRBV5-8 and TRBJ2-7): EAGVTQSPTHLIKTRGQQATLRCSPISGHTSVYWYQQALGLGLQFLLWYDEGEERNRGNFPPRFSGRQFPNYSSELNVNALELEDSALYLCASRITGEQYFGPGTRLTVT.

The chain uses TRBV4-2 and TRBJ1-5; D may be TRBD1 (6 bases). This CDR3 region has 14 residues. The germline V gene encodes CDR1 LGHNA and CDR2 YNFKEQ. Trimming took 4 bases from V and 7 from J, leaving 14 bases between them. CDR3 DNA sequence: TGTGCCAGCAGCCCCATTGGGGGCGGGCAGCCCCAGCATTTT. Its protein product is CASSPIGGGQPQHF.

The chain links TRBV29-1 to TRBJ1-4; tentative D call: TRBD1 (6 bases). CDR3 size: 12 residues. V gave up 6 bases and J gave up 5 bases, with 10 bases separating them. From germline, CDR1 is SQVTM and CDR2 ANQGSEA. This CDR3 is CSVLDSNEKLFF. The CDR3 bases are TGCAGCGTCTTGGACAGCAATGAAAAACTGTTTTTT.

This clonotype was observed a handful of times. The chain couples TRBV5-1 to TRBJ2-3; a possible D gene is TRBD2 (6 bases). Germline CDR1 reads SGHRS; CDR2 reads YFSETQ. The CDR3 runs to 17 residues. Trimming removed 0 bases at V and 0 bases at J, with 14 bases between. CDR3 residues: CASSLDSGLFSTDTQYF. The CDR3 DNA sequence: TGCGCCAGCAGCTTGGACTCCGGACTATTTAGCACAGATACGCAGTATTTT.

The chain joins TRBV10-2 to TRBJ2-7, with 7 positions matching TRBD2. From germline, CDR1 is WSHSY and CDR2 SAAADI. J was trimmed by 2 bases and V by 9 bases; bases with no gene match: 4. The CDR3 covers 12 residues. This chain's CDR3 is CASGSGAYEQYF. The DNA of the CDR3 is TGCGCCAGTGGCAGCGGGGCCTACGAGCAGTACTTC.

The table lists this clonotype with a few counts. CDR3 sequence (DNA): TGTGCCAGCGGGACAGTTCCCGGAGAAAAACTGTTTTTT. Its translation: CASGTVPGEKLFF. This chain connects TRBV6-1 to TRBJ1-4, with 7 bases that match TRBD1. Per the germline V gene, CDR1 is MNHNS and CDR2 is SASEGT. This CDR3 spans 13 amino acids. V was clipped by 8 bases and J by 8 bases; unmatched bases: 8.

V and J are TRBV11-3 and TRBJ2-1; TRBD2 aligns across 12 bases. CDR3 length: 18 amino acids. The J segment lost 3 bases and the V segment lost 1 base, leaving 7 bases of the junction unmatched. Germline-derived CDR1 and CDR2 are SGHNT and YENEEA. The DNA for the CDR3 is TGTGCCAGCAGCTTAGGCCTGACTAGCGGGAGAGACTACAATGAGCAGTTCTTC. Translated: CASSLGLTSGRDYNEQFF.

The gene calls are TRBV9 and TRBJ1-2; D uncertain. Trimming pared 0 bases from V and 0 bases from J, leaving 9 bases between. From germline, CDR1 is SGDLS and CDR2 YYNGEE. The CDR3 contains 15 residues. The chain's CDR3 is CASSVGDIANYGYTF. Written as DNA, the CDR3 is TGTGCCAGCAGCGTAGGCGACATCGCTAACTATGGCTACACCTTC.

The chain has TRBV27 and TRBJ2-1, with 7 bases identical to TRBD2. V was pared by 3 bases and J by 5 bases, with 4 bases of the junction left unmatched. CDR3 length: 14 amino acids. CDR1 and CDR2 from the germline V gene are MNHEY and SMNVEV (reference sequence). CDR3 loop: CASSLGGSHNEQFF. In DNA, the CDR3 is TGTGCCAGCAGTTTGGGCGGGAGCCACAATGAGCAGTTCTTC.

CDR3 region: CASSVAWGSQETQYF. CDR3 DNA sequence: TGTGCCAGCAGCGTAGCTTGGGGGTCTCAAGAGACCCAGTACTTC. The rearrangement uses TRBV9 and TRBJ2-5, with D perhaps matching TRBD1 or TRBD2 (5 bases each). The CDR3 covers 15 residues. Germline loops: CDR1 SGDLS, CDR2 YYNGEE. V was cut by 0 bases and J by 2 bases, with 11 bases left in between.

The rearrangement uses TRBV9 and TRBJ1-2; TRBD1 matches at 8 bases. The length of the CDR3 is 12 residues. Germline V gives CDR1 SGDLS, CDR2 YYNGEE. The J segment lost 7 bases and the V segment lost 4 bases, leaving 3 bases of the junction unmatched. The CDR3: CASSSGQGGYTF. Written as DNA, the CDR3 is TGTGCCAGCAGCTCAGGACAGGGTGGCTACACCTTC.

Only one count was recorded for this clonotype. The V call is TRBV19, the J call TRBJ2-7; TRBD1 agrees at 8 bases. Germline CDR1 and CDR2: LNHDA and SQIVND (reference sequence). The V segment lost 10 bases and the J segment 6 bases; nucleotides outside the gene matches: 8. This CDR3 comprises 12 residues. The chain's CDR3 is CATGQGAAEQYF. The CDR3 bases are TGTGCCACCGGGCAGGGGGCGGCCGAGCAGTACTTC.

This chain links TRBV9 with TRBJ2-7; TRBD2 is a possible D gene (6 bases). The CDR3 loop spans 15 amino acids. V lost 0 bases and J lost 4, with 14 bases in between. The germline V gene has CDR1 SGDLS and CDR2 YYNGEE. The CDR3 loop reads CASSVEVGGEYEQYF. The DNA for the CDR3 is TGTGCCAGCAGCGTAGAGGTGGGGGGAGAGTACGAGCAGTACTTC.

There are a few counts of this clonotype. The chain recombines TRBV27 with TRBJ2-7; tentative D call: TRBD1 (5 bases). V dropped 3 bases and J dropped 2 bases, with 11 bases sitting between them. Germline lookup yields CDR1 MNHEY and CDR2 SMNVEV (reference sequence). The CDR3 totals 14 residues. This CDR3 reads CASSLSPGTYEQYF. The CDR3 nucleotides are TGTGCCAGCAGTTTGTCTCCAGGGACCTACGAGCAGTACTTC.

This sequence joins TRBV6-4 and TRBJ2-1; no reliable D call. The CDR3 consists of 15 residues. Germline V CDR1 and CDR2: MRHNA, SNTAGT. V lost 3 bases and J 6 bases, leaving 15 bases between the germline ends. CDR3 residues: CASSDRITGSNEQFF. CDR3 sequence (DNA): TGTGCCAGCAGTGATAGAATTACCGGATCCAATGAGCAGTTCTTC.

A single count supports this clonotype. The CDR3: CASSHLPDNEQFF. CDR3 sequence (DNA): TGTGCCAGCAGCCATCTCCCGGACAATGAGCAGTTCTTC. The chain is built from TRBV27 and TRBJ2-1; unclear D gene. CDR1 and CDR2 from the germline V gene are MNHEY and SMNVEV (reference sequence). The CDR3 runs to 13 residues. Trimming stripped 6 bases from V and 5 bases from J, with 11 bases between.